This T cell receptor (beta chain) emerged from a study of T cell changes during pregnancy in multiple sclerosis. Assay used: immunoSEQ multiplex PCR; TCRdb lists only in-frame clones, some missing. This sample has 88,000 or so clones, with approximately 90% found just once. Trimming pared 6 bases from V and 3 bases from J, leaving 15 bases between. This CDR3 region has 14 residues. CDR1 MDHEN and CDR2 SYDVKM come from the germline V gene. The sequencing used peripheral blood, collected before pregnancy. J is TRBJ2-7 and V is TRBV28; tentative D call: TRBD1 (6 bases). The clonotype was recovered from a female donor with multiple sclerosis, enrolled in a pregnancy study. In DNA, the CDR3 is TGTGCCAGCAGACTAAATCTAGGGGGCTACGAGCAGTACTTC. This sequence encodes CASRLNLGGYEQYF.